The 15 T cell receptor beta chains reported below all come from one sample, sequenced in a study of blood T cell repertoires in COVID-19. TCRdb's table, derived via immunoSEQ multiplex PCR, lists solely in-frame clones and lacks some. Here the sample spans over 120,000 clones, about three quarters being singletons. The sample was PBMCs or T cells enriched from blood (not recorded which). The origin of the receptors is a woman aged 50 to 60 who had recovered from COVID-19.

V usage is TRBV5-4 and J usage is TRBJ2-3; weak D call: TRBD1 (5 bases). CDR3 length equals 17 residues. Germline CDR1 is SGHNT and CDR2 is YYREEE (reference sequence). Trimming pared 0 bases from V and 1 base from J, leaving 15 bases between. The CDR3 bases are TGTGCCAGCAGCTTGGCACTGCAGGGTTTTGGCACAGATACGCAGTATTTT. This translates into CASSLALQGFGTDTQYF.

This clone was found once. The J gene is TRBJ2-1, the V gene TRBV5-1; TRBD1 aligns across 8 bases. This CDR3 is 12 amino acids long. The germline gives CDR1 SGHRS, CDR2 YFSETQ. V shed 4 bases and J 10 bases; nucleotides not matched to a gene: 4. CDR3 nucleotide sequence: TGCGCCAGCAGCCTGACAGGGGTAGAGCAGTTCTTC. Translation gives CASSLTGVEQFF.

The rearrangement joins TRBV2 to TRBJ2-2; 9 bases are a match to TRBD2. The J segment lost 1 base and the V segment lost 2 bases, leaving 5 bases of the junction unmatched. This CDR3 has 17 amino acids. The V gene's germline CDR1 is SNHLY and CDR2 FYNNEI. As DNA, the CDR3 is TGTGCCAGCAGTGAATTTGGACTAGCGCTGAACACCGGGGAGCTGTTTTTT. Its protein is CASSEFGLALNTGELFF. The full variable domain, its missing parts supplied by reference TRBV2 and TRBJ2-2, is EPEVTQTPSHQVTQMGQEVILRCVPISNHLYFYWYRQILGQKVEFLVSFYNNEISEKSEIFDDQFSVERPDGSNFTLKIRSTKLEDSAMYFCASSEFGLALNTGELFFGEGSRLTVL.

V and J are TRBV6-5 and TRBJ1-2; a weak D match, TRBD1 (5 bases). Germline assignment: CDR1 MNHEY and CDR2 SVGAGI. This CDR3 is 15 amino acids long. The V end was cut by 4 bases, the J end by 0 bases, with 12 bases between. This CDR3 is CASSFSRQPNYGYTF. CDR3 sequence (DNA): TGTGCCAGCAGTTTCAGCAGACAGCCTAACTATGGCTACACCTTC.

The CDR3 DNA reads TGTGCCAGCAGTTTTCAGGGGGAAAGGAATCAGCCCCAGCATTTT. This sequence encodes CASSFQGERNQPQHF. This sequence joins TRBV28 and TRBJ1-5; TRBD1 aligns across 7 bases. The CDR3 is 15 amino acids. The junction had 6 bases not matched to a gene; V was cut back by 3 bases and J by 4 bases. Germline-derived CDR1 and CDR2 are MDHEN and SYDVKM. The full variable domain, its missing parts supplied by reference TRBV28 and TRBJ1-5, is DVKVTQSSRYLVKRTGEKVFLECVQDMDHENMFWYRQDPGLGLRLIYFSYDVKMKEKGDIPEGYSVSREKKERFSLILESASTNQTSMYLCASSFQGERNQPQHFGDGTRLSIL.

The V gene is TRBV19, the J gene TRBJ2-7; 9 nucleotides align to TRBD2. Germline loops: CDR1 LNHDA, CDR2 SQIVND (reference sequence). The J segment lost 3 bases and the V segment lost 6 bases, leaving 9 bases of the junction unmatched. The CDR3 spans 15 residues. The CDR3 region has the DNA TGTGCCAGTAGACCCGGGGGAGCGGGGGGCTACGAGCAGTACTTC. Residues: CASRPGGAGGYEQYF.

The chain couples TRBV6-5 to TRBJ2-1, with 10 bases fitting TRBD1. The CDR3 sequence is 14 residues long. V was pared by 5 bases and J by 8 bases, with 6 bases of the junction left unmatched. CDR1 is MNHEY and CDR2 is SVGAGI in the germline V gene. The CDR3 loop is CASSQGQGIYEQFF. The CDR3 coding sequence is TGTGCCAGCAGTCAGGGACAGGGGATTTATGAGCAGTTCTTC.

This clone turned up a few times. This chain uses TRBV28 with TRBJ2-7; TRBD1 matches at 8 bases. Germline trimming cut 6 bases from V and 3 bases from J; bases unmatched to any gene: 10. There are 15 residues in the CDR3. CDR1 and CDR2 from the germline V gene are MDHEN and SYDVKM. CDR3 coding DNA: TGTGCCAGCAGCCTGGCGGGGACAGGCCTCTACGAGCAGTACTTC. This encodes CASSLAGTGLYEQYF.

The chain couples TRBV14 to TRBJ2-7, with a possible D match to TRBD2 (6 bases). The germline gives CDR1 SGHDN, CDR2 FVKESK. Trimming took off 1 base at V and 6 bases at J, with 16 bases between the two ends. This CDR3 comprises 15 residues. The DNA of the CDR3 is TGTGCCAGCAGCCAAGTAACGGGAGATCGAGGCGAGCAGTACTTC. Amino acid sequence: CASSQVTGDRGEQYF.

This chain uses TRBV2 with TRBJ1-2; tentatively, D is TRBD1 (6 bases). Looked up from germline, CDR1 is SNHLY and CDR2 is FYNNEI. V lost 0 bases and J 8 bases, leaving 13 bases between the germline ends. The CDR3 runs to 14 residues. DNA of the CDR3: TGTGCCAGCAGTGAAGCGTGGGCAGGGGTGGGCTACACCTTC. Translation: CASSEAWAGVGYTF. Variable domain in full (rest from reference TRBV2 and TRBJ1-2): EPEVTQTPSHQVTQMGQEVILRCVPISNHLYFYWYRQILGQKVEFLVSFYNNEISEKSEIFDDQFSVERPDGSNFTLKIRSTKLEDSAMYFCASSEAWAGVGYTFGSGTRLTVV.

The chain links TRBV5-6 to TRBJ2-5; perhaps TRBD1 as D (6 bases). Trimming cost V 2 bases and J 1 base, with 15 bases left between them. CDR3 length: 16 amino acids. Germline assignment: CDR1 SGHDT and CDR2 YYEEEE. In DNA, the CDR3 is TGTGCCAGCAGCTTCTCAGGGGAACGAGGCCAAGAGACCCAGTACTTC. It yields the protein CASSFSGERGQETQYF.

This chain connects TRBV5-1 to TRBJ1-2, with D perhaps matching TRBD1 (5 bases). The germline CDR1 and CDR2 sequences are SGHRS and YFSETQ. V was cut by 2 bases and J by 4 bases, with 21 bases left in between. This CDR3 spans 17 amino acids. The CDR3 region is CASSFGQGVVFGYGYTF. The CDR3 nucleotides are TGCGCCAGCAGCTTTGGTCAGGGTGTCGTCTTTGGCTATGGCTACACCTTC.

V and J are TRBV19 and TRBJ2-7; D is possibly TRBD1 (5 bases). V lost 0 bases, J lost 2 bases, and 11 bases lay in between. The CDR3 is 15 residues long. CDR1 is LNHDA and CDR2 is SQIVND in the germline V gene (reference sequence). In nucleotides, the CDR3 is TGTGCCAGTAGTATAGAGGGGCGGCGAACCTACGAGCAGTACTTC. It specifies CASSIEGRRTYEQYF. Based on the CDR3 plus reference TRBV19 and TRBJ2-7, the full variable domain is DGGITQSPKYLFRKEGQNVTLSCEQNLNHDAMYWYRQDPGQGLRLIYYSQIVNDFQKGDIAEGYSVSREKKESFPLTVTSAQKNPTAFYLCASSIEGRRTYEQYFGPGTRLTVT.

This chain connects TRBV4-2 to TRBJ2-7, with a possible D match to TRBD2 (5 bases). The CDR3 length is 15 residues. Trimming stripped 2 bases from V and 2 bases from J, with 13 bases between. Germline V CDR1 and CDR2: LGHNA, YNFKEQ. The CDR3 nucleotides read TGTGCCAGCAGCCAAATGAGGGAAGACGCCTACGAGCAGTACTTC. Residues: CASSQMREDAYEQYF.

This clone was observed a few times. V and J are TRBV4-1 and TRBJ2-2, with no clear D. Germline lookup yields CDR1 MGHRA and CDR2 YSYEKL. The V end was cut by 1 base, the J end by 7 bases, with 10 bases between. There are 14 residues in the CDR3. CDR3 nucleotide sequence: TGCGCCAGCAGCCAAGTCGACGAGGACGGGGAGCTGTTTTTT. As protein: CASSQVDEDGELFF.